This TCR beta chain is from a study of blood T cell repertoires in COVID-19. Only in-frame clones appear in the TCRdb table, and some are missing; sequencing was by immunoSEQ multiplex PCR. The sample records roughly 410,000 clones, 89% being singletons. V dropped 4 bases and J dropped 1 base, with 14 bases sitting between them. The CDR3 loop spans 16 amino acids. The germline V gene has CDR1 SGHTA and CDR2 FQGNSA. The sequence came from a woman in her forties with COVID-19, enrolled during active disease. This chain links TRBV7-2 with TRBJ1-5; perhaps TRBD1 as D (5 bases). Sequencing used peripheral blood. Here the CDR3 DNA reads TGTGCCAGCAGCTATCAGGGAGGGCGGAGCAATCAGCCCCAGCATTTT. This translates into CASSYQGGRSNQPQHF.